This TCR beta chain appears in the sequencing data of a study of neoadjuvant anti-PD-1 for oral cavity cancer. At the level of the study: Patients without progression received a fourth nivolumab dose around day 43, then surgical resection on days 50-56.

These newly diagnosed stage II-IVA oral cavity squamous cell carcinoma patients had no prior systemic or radiation treatment. Most PBMC samples had 480 ng input DNA in six replicates. Profiled with immunoSEQ multiplex PCR; TCRdb holds only in-frame clones, not every one. Among fewer than 20,000 clones listed, 55% to 75% were seen once. Germline V CDR1 and CDR2: MDHEN, SYDVKM. This CDR3 spans 12 amino acids. Trimming removed 3 bases from V and 4 bases from J; junction bases left unmatched: 0. The source of this sequence is a person between 40 and 85 years old with oral cavity squamous cell carcinoma. The gene calls are TRBV28 and TRBJ2-7; 7 bases are shared with TRBD2. Sample: PBMCs, taken before nivolumab (anti-PD-1) treatment. CDR3 nucleotides: TGTGCCAGCAGTTTGGGGGGGTACGAGCAGTACTTC. As protein: CASSLGGYEQYF.